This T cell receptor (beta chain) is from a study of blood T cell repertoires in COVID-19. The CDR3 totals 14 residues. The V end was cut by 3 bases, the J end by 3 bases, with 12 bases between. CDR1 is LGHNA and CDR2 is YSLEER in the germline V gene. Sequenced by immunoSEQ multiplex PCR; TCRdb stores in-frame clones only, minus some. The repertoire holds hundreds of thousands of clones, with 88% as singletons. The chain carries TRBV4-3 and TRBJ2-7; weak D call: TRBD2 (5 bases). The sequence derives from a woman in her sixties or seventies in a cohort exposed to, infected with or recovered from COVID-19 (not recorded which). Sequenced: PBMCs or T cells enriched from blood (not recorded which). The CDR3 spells CASSQRTADYEQYF. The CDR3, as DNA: TGCGCCAGCAGCCAGCGGACTGCGGACTACGAGCAGTACTTC.